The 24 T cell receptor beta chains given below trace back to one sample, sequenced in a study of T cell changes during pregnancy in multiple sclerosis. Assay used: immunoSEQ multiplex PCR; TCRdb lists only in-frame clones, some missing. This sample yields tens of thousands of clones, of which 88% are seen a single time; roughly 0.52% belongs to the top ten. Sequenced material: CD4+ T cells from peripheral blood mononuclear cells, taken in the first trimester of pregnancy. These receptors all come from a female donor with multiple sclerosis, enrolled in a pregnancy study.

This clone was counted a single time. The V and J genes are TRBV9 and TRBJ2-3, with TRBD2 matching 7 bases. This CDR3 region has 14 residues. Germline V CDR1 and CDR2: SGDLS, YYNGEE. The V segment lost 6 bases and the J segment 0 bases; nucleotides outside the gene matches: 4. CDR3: CASKLAPSTDTQYF. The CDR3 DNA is TGTGCCAGCAAACTAGCGCCTAGCACAGATACGCAGTATTTT.

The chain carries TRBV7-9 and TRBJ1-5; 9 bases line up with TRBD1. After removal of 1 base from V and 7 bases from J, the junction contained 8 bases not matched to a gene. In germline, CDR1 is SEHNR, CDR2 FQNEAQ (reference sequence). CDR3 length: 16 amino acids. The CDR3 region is CASSLVSGTGNQPQHF. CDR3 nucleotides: TGTGCCAGCAGCTTAGTTTCTGGGACAGGGAACCAGCCCCAGCATTTT.

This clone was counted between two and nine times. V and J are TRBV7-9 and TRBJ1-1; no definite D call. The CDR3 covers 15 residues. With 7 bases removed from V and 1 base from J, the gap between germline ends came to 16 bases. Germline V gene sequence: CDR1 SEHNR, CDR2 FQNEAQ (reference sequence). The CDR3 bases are TGTGCCAGCACCACATCGTTCACAAAGAACACTGAAGCTTTCTTT. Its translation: CASTTSFTKNTEAFF.

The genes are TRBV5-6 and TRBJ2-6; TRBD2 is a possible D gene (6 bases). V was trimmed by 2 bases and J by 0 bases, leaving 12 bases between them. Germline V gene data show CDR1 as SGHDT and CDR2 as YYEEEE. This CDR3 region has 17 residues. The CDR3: CASSFRQGLSGANVLTF. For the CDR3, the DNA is TGTGCCAGCAGCTTCCGGCAGGGACTCTCTGGGGCCAACGTCCTGACTTTC.

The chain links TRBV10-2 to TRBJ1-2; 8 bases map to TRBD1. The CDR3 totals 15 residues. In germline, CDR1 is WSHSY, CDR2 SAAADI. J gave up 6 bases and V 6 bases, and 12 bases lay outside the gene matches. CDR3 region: CASSPRGPRGHGYTF. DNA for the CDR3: TGCGCCAGCAGCCCGAGAGGGCCCAGGGGGCATGGCTACACCTTC.

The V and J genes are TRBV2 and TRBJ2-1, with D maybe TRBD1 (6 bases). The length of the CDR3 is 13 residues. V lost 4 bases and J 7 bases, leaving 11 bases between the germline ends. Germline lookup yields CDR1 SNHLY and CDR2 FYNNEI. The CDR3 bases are TGTGCCAGCAGTGGGGAGAGGGGGAATGAGCAGTTCTTC. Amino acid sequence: CASSGERGNEQFF.

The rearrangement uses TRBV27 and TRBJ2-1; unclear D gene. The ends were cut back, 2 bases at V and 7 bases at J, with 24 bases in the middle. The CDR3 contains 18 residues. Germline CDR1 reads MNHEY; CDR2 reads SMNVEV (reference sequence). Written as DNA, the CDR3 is TGTGCCAGCAGTTTACGGTCTAATTCTCGGGTATCTGGGAATGAGCAGTTCTTC. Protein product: CASSLRSNSRVSGNEQFF.

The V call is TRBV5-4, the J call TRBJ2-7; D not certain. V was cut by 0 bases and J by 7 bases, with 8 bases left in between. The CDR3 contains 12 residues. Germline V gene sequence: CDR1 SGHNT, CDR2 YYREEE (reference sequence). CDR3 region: CASSLGNLEQYF. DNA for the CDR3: TGTGCCAGCAGCTTGGGAAACTTAGAGCAGTACTTC.

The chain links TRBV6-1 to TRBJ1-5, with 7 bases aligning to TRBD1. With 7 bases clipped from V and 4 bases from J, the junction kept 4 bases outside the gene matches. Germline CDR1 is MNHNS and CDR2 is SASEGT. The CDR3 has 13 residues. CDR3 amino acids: CASMTGRNQPQHF. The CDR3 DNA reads TGTGCCAGCATGACAGGGCGGAATCAGCCCCAGCATTTT.

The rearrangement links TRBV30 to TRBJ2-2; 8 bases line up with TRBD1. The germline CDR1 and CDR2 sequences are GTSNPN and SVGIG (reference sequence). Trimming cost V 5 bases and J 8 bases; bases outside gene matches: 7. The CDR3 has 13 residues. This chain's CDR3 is CAWGRGLTGELFF. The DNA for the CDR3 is TGTGCCTGGGGCAGGGGGCTGACTGGGGAGCTGTTTTTT.

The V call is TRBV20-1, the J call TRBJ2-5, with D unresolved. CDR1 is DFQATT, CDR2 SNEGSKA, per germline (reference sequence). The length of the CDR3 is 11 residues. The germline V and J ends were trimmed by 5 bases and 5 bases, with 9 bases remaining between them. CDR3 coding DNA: TGCAGTGCTGACTGGCGGGAGACCCAGTACTTC. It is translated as CSADWRETQYF.

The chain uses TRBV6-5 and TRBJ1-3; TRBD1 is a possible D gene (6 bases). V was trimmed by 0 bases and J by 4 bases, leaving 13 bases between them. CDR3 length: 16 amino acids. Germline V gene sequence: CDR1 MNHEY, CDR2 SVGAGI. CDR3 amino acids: CASSYSNRASGNTIYF. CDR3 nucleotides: TGTGCCAGCAGTTACTCGAACAGGGCGAGCGGAAACACCATATATTTT.

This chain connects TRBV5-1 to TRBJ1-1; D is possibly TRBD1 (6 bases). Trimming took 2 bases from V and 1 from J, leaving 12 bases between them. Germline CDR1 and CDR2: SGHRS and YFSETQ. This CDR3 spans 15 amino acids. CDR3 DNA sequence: TGCGCCAGCAGCTTTTATACAGGGCCGAACACTGAAGCTTTCTTT. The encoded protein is CASSFYTGPNTEAFF.

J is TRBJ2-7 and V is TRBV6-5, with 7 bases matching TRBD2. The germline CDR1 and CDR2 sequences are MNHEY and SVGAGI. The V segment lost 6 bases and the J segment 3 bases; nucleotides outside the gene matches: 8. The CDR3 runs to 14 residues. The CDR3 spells CASRPPGLIYEQYF. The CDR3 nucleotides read TGTGCCAGCAGGCCACCGGGACTAATCTACGAGCAGTACTTC.

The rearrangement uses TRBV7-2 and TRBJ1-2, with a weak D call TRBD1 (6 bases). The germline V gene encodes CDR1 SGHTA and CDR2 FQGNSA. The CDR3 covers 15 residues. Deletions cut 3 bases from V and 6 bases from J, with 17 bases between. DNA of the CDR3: TGTGCCAGCAGCTTGTCTGCAGGGGAGTTGCATGGCTACACCTTC. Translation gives CASSLSAGELHGYTF.

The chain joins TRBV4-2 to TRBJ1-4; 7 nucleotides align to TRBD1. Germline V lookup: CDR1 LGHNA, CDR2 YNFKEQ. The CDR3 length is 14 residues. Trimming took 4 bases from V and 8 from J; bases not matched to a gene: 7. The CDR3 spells CASSLDRAGEKLFF. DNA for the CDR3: TGTGCCAGCAGCCTAGACAGGGCCGGGGAAAAACTGTTTTTT.

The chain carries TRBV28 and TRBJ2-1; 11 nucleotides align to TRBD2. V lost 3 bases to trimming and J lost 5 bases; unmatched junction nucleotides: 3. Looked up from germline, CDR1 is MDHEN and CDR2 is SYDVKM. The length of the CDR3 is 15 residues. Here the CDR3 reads CASSFYSGGDNEQFF. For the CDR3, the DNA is TGTGCCAGCAGTTTTTATAGCGGGGGGGACAATGAGCAGTTCTTC.

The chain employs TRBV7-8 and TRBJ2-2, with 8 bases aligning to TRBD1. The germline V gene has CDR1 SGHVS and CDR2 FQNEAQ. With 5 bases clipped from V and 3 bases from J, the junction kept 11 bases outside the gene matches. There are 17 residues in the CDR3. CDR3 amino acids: CASSPQTGDLDTGELFF. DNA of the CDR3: TGTGCCAGCAGCCCGCAGACAGGGGACTTAGACACCGGGGAGCTGTTTTTT.

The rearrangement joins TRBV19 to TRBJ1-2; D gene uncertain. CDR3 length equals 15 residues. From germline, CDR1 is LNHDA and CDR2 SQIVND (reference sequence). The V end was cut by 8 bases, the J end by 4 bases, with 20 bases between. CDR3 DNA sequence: TGTGCCAGTTCACCCGAGTACGGAGGCGGCTATGGCTACACCTTC. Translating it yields CASSPEYGGGYGYTF.

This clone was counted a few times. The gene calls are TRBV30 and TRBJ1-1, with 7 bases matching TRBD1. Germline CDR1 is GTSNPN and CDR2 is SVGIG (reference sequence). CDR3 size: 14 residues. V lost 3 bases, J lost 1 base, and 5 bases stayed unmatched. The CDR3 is CAWRPRQGNTEAFF. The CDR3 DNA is TGTGCCTGGAGGCCCAGACAGGGGAACACTGAAGCTTTCTTT. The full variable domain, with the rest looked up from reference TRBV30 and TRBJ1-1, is SQTIHQWPATLVQPVGSPLSLECTVEGTSNPNLYWYRQAAGRGLQLLFYSVGIGQISSEVPQNLSASRPQDRQFILSSKKLLLSDSGFYLCAWRPRQGNTEAFFGQGTRLTVV.

CDR3 nucleotide sequence: TGCAGCGTTCTACCCGACATGTCTAATGAAAAACTGTTTTTT. Encoded protein: CSVLPDMSNEKLFF. V usage is TRBV29-1 and J usage is TRBJ1-4; D is unclear. The germline V and J ends were trimmed by 5 bases and 3 bases, with 13 bases remaining between them. This CDR3 is built from 14 residues. Germline CDR1 is SQVTM and CDR2 is ANQGSEA.

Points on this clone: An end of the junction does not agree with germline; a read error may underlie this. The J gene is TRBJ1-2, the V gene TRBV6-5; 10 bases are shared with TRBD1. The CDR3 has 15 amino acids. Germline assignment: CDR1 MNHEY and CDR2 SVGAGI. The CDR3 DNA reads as TGTGCCGGCAGTTACACCTCGGACAGGGGGTCCGGCTACACCTTC. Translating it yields CAGSYTSDRGSGYTF.

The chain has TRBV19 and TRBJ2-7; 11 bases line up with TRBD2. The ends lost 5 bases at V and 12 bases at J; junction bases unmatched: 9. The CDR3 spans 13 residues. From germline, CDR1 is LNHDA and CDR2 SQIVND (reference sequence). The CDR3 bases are TGTGCCAGTAGTGGGACTAGCGGCTCTCGGTTGTACTTC. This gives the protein CASSGTSGSRLYF.

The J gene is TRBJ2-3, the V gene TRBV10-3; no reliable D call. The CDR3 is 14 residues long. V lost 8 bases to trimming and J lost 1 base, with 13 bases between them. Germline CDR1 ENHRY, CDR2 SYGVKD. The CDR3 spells CAIGGREGTDTQYF. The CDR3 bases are TGTGCCATCGGTGGTCGAGAGGGCACAGATACGCAGTATTTT.